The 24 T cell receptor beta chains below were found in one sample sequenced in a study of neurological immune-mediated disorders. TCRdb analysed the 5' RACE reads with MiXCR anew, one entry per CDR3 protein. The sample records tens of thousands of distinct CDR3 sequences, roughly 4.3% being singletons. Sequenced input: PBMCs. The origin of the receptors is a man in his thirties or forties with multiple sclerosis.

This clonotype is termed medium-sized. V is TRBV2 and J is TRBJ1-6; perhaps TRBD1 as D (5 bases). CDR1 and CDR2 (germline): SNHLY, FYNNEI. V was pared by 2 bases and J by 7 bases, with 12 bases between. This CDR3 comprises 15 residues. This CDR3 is CASSERDSRNSPLHF. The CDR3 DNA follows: TGTGCCAGCAGTGAAAGAGACAGTCGAAATTCACCCCTCCACTTT.

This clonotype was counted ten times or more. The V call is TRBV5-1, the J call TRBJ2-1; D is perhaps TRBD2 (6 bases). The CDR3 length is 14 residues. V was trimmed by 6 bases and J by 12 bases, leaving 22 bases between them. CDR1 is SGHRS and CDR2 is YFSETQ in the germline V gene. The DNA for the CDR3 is TGCGCCAGCAATCCTGGGCTCAGCCGGGAGTCGCAGTTCTTC. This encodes CASNPGLSRESQFF.

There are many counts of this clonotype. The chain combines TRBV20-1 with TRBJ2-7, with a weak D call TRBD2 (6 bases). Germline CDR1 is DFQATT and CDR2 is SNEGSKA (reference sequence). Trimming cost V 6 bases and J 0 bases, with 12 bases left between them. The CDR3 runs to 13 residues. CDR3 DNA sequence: TGCAGTGCCGGGCGGGGTTTCTCCTACGAGCAGTACTTC. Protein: CSAGRGFSYEQYF.

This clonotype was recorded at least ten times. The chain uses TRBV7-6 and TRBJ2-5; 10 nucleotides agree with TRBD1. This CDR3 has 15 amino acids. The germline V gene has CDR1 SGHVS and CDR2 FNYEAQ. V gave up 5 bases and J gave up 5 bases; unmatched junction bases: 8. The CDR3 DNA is TGTGCCAGCAGCCCCTGGACAGGGGGGAGGGAGACCCAGTACTTC. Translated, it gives CASSPWTGGRETQYF.

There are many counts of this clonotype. The CDR3 reads CASSLATGYGYTF. CDR3 nucleotides: TGCGCCAGCAGCTTGGCTACGGGCTATGGCTACACCTTC. The rearrangement links TRBV5-1 to TRBJ1-2; D call uncertain. Per germline, CDR1 SGHRS and CDR2 YFSETQ. The CDR3 has 13 residues. V was cut by 0 bases and J by 4 bases, with 7 bases left in between.

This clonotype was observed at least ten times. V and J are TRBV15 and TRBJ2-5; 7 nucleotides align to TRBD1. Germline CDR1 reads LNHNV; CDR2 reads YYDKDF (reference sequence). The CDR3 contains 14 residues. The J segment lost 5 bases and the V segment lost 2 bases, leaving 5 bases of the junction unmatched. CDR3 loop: CATSRMDRRETQYF. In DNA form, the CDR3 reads TGTGCCACCAGCAGAATGGACAGGCGGGAGACCCAGTACTTC.

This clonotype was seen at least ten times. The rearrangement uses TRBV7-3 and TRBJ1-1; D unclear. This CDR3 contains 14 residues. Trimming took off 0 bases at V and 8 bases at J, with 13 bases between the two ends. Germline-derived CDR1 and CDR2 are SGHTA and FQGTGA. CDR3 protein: CASSLTRQSREAFF. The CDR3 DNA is TGTGCCAGCAGCTTAACGCGGCAGTCCAGAGAAGCTTTCTTT.

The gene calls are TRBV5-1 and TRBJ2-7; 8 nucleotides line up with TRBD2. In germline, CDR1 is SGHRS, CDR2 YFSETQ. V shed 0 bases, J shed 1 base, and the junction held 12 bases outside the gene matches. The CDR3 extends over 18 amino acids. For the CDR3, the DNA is TGCGCCAGCAGCTTGGTCAATGAGGAGCGGGGGCCTTCCTACGAGCAGTACTTC. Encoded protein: CASSLVNEERGPSYEQYF. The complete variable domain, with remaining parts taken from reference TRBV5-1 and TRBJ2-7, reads KAGVTQTPRYLIKTRGQQVTLSCSPISGHRSVSWYQQTPGQGLQFLFEYFSETQRNKGNFPGRFSGRQFSNSRSEMNVSTLELGDSALYLCASSLVNEERGPSYEQYFGPGTRLTVT.

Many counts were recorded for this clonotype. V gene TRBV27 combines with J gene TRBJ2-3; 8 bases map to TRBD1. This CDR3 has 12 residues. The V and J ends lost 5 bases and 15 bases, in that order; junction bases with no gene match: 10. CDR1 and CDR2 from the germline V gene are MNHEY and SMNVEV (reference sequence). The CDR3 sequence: CASSPPGGPYYF. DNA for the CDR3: TGTGCCAGCAGTCCGCCAGGGGGCCCTTATTATTTT.

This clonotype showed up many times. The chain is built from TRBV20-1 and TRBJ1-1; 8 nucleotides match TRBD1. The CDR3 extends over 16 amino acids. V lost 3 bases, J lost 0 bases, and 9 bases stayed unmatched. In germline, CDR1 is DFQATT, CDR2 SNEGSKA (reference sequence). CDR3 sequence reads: CSASGAPGQVNTEAFF. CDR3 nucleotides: TGCAGTGCTAGCGGGGCTCCGGGACAGGTGAACACTGAAGCTTTCTTT.

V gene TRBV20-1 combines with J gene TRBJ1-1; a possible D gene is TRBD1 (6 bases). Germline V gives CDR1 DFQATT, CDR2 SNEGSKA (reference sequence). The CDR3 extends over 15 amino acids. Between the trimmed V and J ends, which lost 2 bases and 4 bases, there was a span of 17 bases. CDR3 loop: CSARYTGRRGTEAFF. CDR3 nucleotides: TGCAGTGCTAGATACACAGGGAGGAGGGGCACTGAAGCTTTCTTT.

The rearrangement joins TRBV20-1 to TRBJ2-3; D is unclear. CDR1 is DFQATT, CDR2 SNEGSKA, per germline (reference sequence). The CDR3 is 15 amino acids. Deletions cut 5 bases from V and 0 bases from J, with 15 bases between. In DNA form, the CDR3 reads TGCAGTGCTTTCCTTTACAGTTCTAGCACAGATACGCAGTATTTT. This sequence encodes CSAFLYSSSTDTQYF.

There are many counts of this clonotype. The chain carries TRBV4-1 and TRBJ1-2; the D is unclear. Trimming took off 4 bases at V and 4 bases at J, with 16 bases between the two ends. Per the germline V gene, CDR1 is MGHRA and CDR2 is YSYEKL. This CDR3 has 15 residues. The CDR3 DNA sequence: TGCGCCAGCAGCCCCTACCAGGATCCCGCCTATGGCTACACCTTC. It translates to CASSPYQDPAYGYTF.

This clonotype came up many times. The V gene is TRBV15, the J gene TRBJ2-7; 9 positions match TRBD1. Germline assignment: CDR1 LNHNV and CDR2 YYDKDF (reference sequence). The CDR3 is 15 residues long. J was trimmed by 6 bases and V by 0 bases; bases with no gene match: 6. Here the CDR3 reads CATSRDQQGASEQYF. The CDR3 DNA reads TGTGCCACCAGCAGAGATCAACAGGGGGCATCCGAGCAGTACTTC. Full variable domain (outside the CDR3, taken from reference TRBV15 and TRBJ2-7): DAMVIQNPRYQVTQFGKPVTLSCSQTLNHNVMYWYQQKSSQAPKLLFHYYDKDFNNEADTPDNFQSRRPNTSFCFLDIRSPGLGDTAMYLCATSRDQQGASEQYFGPGTRLTVT.

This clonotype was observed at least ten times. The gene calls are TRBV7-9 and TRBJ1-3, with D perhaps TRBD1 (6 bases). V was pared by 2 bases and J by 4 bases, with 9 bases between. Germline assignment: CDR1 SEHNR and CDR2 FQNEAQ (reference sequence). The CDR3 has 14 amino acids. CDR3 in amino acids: CASSLQGLGNTIYF. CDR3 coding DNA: TGTGCCAGCAGCTTACAGGGGCTCGGAAACACCATATATTTT.

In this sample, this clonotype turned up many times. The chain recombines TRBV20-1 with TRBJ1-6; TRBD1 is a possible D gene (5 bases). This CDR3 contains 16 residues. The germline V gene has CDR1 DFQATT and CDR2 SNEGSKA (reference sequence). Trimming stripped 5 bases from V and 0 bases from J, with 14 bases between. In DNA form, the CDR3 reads TGCAGTGCTCCTAGCGGGGGGAGCTCCTATAATTCACCCCTCCACTTT. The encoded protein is CSAPSGGSSYNSPLHF.

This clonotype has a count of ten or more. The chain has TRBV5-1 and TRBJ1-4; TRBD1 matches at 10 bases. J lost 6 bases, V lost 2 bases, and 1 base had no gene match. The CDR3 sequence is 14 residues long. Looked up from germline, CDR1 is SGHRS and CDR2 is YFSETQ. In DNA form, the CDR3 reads TGCGCCAGCAGCTTAGGGACAGGGGATGAAAAACTGTTTTTT. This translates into CASSLGTGDEKLFF.

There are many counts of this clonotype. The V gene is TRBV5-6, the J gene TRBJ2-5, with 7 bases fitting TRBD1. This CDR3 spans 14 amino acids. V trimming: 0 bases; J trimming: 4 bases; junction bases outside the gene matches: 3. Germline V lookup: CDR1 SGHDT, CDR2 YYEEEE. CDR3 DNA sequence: TGTGCCAGCAGCTTGGGACAGGGTAGAGAGACCCAGTACTTC. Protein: CASSLGQGRETQYF.

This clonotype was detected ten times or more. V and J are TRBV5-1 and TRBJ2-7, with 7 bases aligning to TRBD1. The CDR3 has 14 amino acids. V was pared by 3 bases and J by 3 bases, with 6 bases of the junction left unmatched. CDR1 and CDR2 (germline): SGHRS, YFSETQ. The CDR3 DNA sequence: TGCGCCAGCAGCTCCGGGACAGCAGGCTACGAGCAGTACTTC. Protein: CASSSGTAGYEQYF.

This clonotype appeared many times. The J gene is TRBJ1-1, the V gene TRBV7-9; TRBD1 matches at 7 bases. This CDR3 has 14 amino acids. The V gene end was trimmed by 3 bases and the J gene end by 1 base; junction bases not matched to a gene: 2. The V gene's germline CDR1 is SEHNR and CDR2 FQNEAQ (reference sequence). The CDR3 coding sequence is TGTGCCAGCAGCTTGGGACAGAAGAACACTGAAGCTTTCTTT. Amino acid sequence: CASSLGQKNTEAFF.

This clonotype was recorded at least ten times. The CDR3 sequence is CSAWRGAGGEAFF. CDR3 in DNA: TGCAGTGCTTGGCGAGGTGCCGGTGGTGAAGCTTTCTTT. V gene TRBV20-1 combines with J gene TRBJ1-1; D not certain. CDR1 is DFQATT and CDR2 is SNEGSKA in the germline V gene (reference sequence). The CDR3 contains 13 residues. The V and J ends lost 5 bases and 7 bases respectively, with 17 bases between them.

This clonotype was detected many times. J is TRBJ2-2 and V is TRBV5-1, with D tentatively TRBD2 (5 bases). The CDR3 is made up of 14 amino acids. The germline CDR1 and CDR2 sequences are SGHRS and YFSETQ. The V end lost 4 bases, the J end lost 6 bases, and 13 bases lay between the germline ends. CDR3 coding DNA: TGCGCCAGCAGCGAGGGTGCGGGCGCCGGGGAGCTGTTTTTT. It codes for CASSEGAGAGELFF.

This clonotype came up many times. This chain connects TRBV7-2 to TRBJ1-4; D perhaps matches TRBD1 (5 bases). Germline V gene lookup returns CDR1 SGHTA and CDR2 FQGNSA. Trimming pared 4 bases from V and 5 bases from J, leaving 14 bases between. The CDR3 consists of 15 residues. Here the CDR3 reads CASSSTGATNEKLFF. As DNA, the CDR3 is TGTGCCAGCAGCTCAACAGGCGCCACGAATGAAAAACTGTTTTTT.

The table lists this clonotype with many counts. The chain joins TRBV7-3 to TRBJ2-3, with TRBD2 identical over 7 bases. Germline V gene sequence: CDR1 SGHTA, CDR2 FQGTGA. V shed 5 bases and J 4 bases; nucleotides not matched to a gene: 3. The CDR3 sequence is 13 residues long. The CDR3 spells CASSPGGADTQYF. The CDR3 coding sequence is TGTGCCAGCAGCCCGGGGGGAGCAGATACGCAGTATTTT.